Each of the 27 T cell receptor beta chains below was sequenced from the same sample in a study of T cell changes during pregnancy in multiple sclerosis. Sequencing used immunoSEQ multiplex PCR; TCRdb keeps in-frame clones, though not all of them. The data contain tens of thousands of clones, around 86% of them singletons. This specimen was CD8+ T cells from peripheral blood mononuclear cells, taken in the first trimester of pregnancy. The receptors originated from a female donor in good health, enrolled as a control in a pregnancy study.

The chain recombines TRBV27 with TRBJ2-7; D uncertain. CDR3 size: 13 residues. Trimming shortened V by 3 bases and J by 5 bases, and 11 bases separated the two germline ends. Germline V CDR1 and CDR2: MNHEY, SMNVEV (reference sequence). CDR3 sequence reads: CASSFGQANEQYF. In nucleotides, the CDR3 is TGTGCCAGCAGTTTTGGGCAGGCGAACGAGCAGTACTTC.

The chain is built from TRBV5-1 and TRBJ2-3, with D possibly being TRBD2 (5 bases). Germline V gives CDR1 SGHRS, CDR2 YFSETQ. The CDR3 runs 13 residues. V gave up 1 base and J gave up 12 bases, with 15 bases separating them. The CDR3 bases are TGCGCCAGCAGCTTGAACGGGGTGCACATACAGTATTTT. Translating it yields CASSLNGVHIQYF.

V usage is TRBV7-2 and J usage is TRBJ1-2; 11 bases align to TRBD1. The CDR3 has 15 residues. Germline CDR1 reads SGHTA; CDR2 reads FQGNSA. Trimming took 5 bases from V and 4 from J; bases not matched to a gene: 6. This CDR3 is CASSRGQGATYGYTF. Written as DNA, the CDR3 is TGTGCCAGCAGCCGAGGACAGGGGGCGACCTATGGCTACACCTTC.

This chain joins TRBV7-2 and TRBJ2-2, with 7 bases matching TRBD2. The junction had 9 bases not matched to a gene; V was cut back by 4 bases and J by 4 bases. CDR1 is SGHTA, CDR2 FQGNSA, per germline. The length of the CDR3 is 16 residues. The CDR3 DNA reads as TGTGCCAGCAGCTCTTCTGGGGGGGGTATCACCGGGGAGCTGTTTTTT. This sequence encodes CASSSSGGGITGELFF. The entire variable domain, with the rest obtained from reference TRBV7-2 and TRBJ2-2, is as follows: GAGVSQSPSNKVTEKGKDVELRCDPISGHTALYWYRQSLGQGLEFLIYFQGNSAPDKSGLPSDRFSAERTGGSVSTLTIQRTQQEDSAVYLCASSSSGGGITGELFFGEGSRLTVL.

The rearrangement links TRBV28 to TRBJ2-7; no reliable D call. The CDR3 extends over 16 amino acids. Trimming stripped 1 base from V and 0 bases from J, with 13 bases between. Germline lookup yields CDR1 MDHEN and CDR2 SYDVKM. The CDR3 reads CASSLYPDIPSYEQYF. DNA of the CDR3: TGTGCCAGCAGTTTATACCCCGACATTCCCTCCTACGAGCAGTACTTC.

The rearrangement joins TRBV5-8 to TRBJ2-7; TRBD2 matches at 16 bases. Germline V gene sequence: CDR1 SGHTS, CDR2 YDEGEE. The CDR3 contains 18 residues. V gave up 3 bases and J gave up 4 bases; unmatched junction bases: 10. The CDR3 spells CASSSPGLAGGLEYEQYF. Here the CDR3 DNA reads TGTGCCAGCAGCTCTCCGGGACTAGCGGGGGGGCTGGAGTACGAGCAGTACTTC.

This sequence joins TRBV7-9 and TRBJ2-5; 7 bases match TRBD1. V shed 5 bases and J 7 bases; nucleotides not matched to a gene: 10. Germline loops: CDR1 SEHNR, CDR2 FQNEAQ (reference sequence). The CDR3 contains 14 residues. The CDR3 nucleotides read TGTGCCAGCAGCGGCATAGAGGGGGCTGGGACCCAGTACTTC. Translating it yields CASSGIEGAGTQYF.

The V call is TRBV11-3, the J call TRBJ2-1, with TRBD2 matching over 9 bases. This CDR3 contains 14 residues. Trimming took 10 bases from V and 3 from J; bases not matched to a gene: 7. Per the germline V gene, CDR1 is SGHNT and CDR2 is YENEEA. CDR3 bases: TGTGCCACCTCAAGCGGGGGGCGCTACAATGAGCAGTTCTTC. Translated: CATSSGGRYNEQFF.

This clone came up once. The CDR3 DNA reads as TGTGCCAGCAGTTCTCGACAGGGAGCGGCTAATGAAAAACTGTTTTTT. It translates to CASSSRQGAANEKLFF. The chain couples TRBV27 to TRBJ1-4; 7 nucleotides line up with TRBD1. V shed 4 bases, J shed 3 bases, and the junction held 8 bases outside the gene matches. The CDR3 covers 16 residues. Per germline, CDR1 MNHEY and CDR2 SMNVEV (reference sequence).

This clone was counted only a few times. This chain connects TRBV23-1 to TRBJ2-1; 9 bases are shared with TRBD2. TRBV23-1 is an ORF for which the function is uncertain. This CDR3 has 15 amino acids. The V segment lost 0 bases and the J segment 10 bases; nucleotides outside the gene matches: 7. CDR3 loop: CASSQSLAGRGEQFF. The CDR3 DNA reads TGCGCCAGCAGTCAATCGCTAGCGGGGCGGGGGGAGCAGTTCTTC.

The CDR3 DNA follows: TGTGCCAGCAGCTTAGAAGGACAGGGACGAGAGACCCAGTACTTC. Translation gives CASSLEGQGRETQYF. The V gene is TRBV11-2, the J gene TRBJ2-5, with 8 bases lining up with TRBD1. V lost 0 bases and J lost 4; bases outside the gene matches: 4. The CDR3 runs to 15 residues. CDR1 is SGHAT, CDR2 FQNNGV, per germline.

This clone has just one count. This sequence joins TRBV7-6 and TRBJ2-1; 14 bases align to TRBD2. This CDR3 comprises 16 residues. V was clipped by 1 base and J by 9 bases; unmatched bases: 5. Germline CDR1 and CDR2: SGHVS and FNYEAQ. CDR3 residues: CASSLEAGLAGVEQFF. For the CDR3, the DNA is TGTGCCAGCAGCTTAGAAGCGGGACTAGCGGGGGTTGAGCAGTTCTTC.

The rearrangement links TRBV18 to TRBJ2-7; 7 bases align to TRBD1. The CDR3 is 15 amino acids. V lost 3 bases to trimming and J lost 3 bases; unmatched junction nucleotides: 8. CDR1 is KGHSH and CDR2 is LQKENI in the germline V gene. The CDR3 sequence is CASSPPRDSGYEQYF. The CDR3 nucleotides are TGTGCCAGCTCACCCCCCCGGGACAGCGGCTACGAGCAGTACTTC.

The chain combines TRBV27 with TRBJ1-1, with 8 positions matching TRBD1. V lost 8 bases to trimming and J lost 3 bases; unmatched junction nucleotides: 2. The V gene's germline CDR1 is MNHEY and CDR2 SMNVEV (reference sequence). The CDR3 is made up of 12 amino acids. Here the CDR3 DNA reads TGTGCCAGCTCAGGGGGCCACACTGAAGCTTTCTTT. Translated: CASSGGHTEAFF.

The chain links TRBV4-2 to TRBJ1-5, with TRBD1 identical over 8 bases. Looked up from germline, CDR1 is LGHNA and CDR2 is YNFKEQ. The CDR3 covers 16 residues. Unmatched junction bases numbered 7, after V lost 4 bases and J lost 2 bases. The CDR3 nucleotides are TGTGCCAGCAGCCTAGGACAGGGATGGGGCAATCAGCCCCAGCATTTT. This encodes CASSLGQGWGNQPQHF.

The chain is built from TRBV2 and TRBJ1-2, with D possibly matching TRBD1 (5 bases). This CDR3 contains 17 residues. Between the trimmed V and J ends, which lost 2 bases and 4 bases, there was a span of 20 bases. From germline, CDR1 is SNHLY and CDR2 FYNNEI. CDR3 amino acids: CASSESQYGQGLYGYTF. The CDR3 DNA reads as TGTGCCAGCAGTGAATCTCAGTATGGGCAGGGACTCTATGGCTACACCTTC.

The V and J genes are TRBV27 and TRBJ1-2, with D possibly matching TRBD1 (6 bases). The V and J ends lost 6 bases and 7 bases respectively, with 12 bases between them. CDR3 length: 12 residues. CDR1 MNHEY and CDR2 SMNVEV come from the germline V gene (reference sequence). As DNA, the CDR3 is TGTGCCAGCAGCCCACAGGGTGGTGGCTACACCTTC. It codes for CASSPQGGGYTF.

V gene TRBV7-8 combines with J gene TRBJ2-7, with D perhaps TRBD1 (6 bases). Germline V CDR1 and CDR2: SGHVS, FQNEAQ. CDR3 length: 14 residues. V shed 2 bases and J shed 6 bases, with 14 bases lying between them. For the CDR3, the DNA is TGTGCCAGCAGCTTATTTCAGGGGACGCCCGAGCAGTACTTC. Its translation: CASSLFQGTPEQYF. The full variable domain, rest sourced from reference TRBV7-8 and TRBJ2-7, is GAGVSQSPRYKVAKRGQDVALRCDPISGHVSLFWYQQALGQGPEFLTYFQNEAQLDKSGLPSDRFFAERPEGSVSTLKIQRTQQEDSAVYLCASSLFQGTPEQYFGPGTRLTVT.

The V gene is TRBV7-9, the J gene TRBJ2-2, with 7 bases lining up with TRBD1. CDR3 length: 14 residues. CDR1 and CDR2 (germline): SEHNR, FQNEAQ (reference sequence). J was trimmed by 1 base and V by 9 bases; bases with no gene match: 5. CDR3 amino acids: CASGYRGNTGELFF. Here the CDR3 DNA reads TGTGCCAGTGGCTACAGGGGGAACACCGGGGAGCTGTTTTTT.

The chain links TRBV19 to TRBJ1-3, with TRBD1 matching over 7 bases. V lost 3 bases to trimming and J lost 5 bases; unmatched junction nucleotides: 10. There are 16 residues in the CDR3. Germline values: CDR1 LNHDA, CDR2 SQIVND (reference sequence). The CDR3 protein is CASSMDNRGIRNTIYF. The CDR3 DNA sequence: TGTGCCAGTAGTATGGATAACAGGGGAATAAGAAACACCATATATTTT.

This chain connects TRBV6-5 to TRBJ2-3; D is undetermined. CDR3 length: 14 amino acids. V lost 2 bases and J 3 bases, leaving 9 bases between the germline ends. Germline CDR1 and CDR2: MNHEY and SVGAGI. CDR3 sequence: CASSYGVSTDTQYF. CDR3 sequence (DNA): TGTGCCAGCAGTTACGGAGTCTCGACAGATACGCAGTATTTT.

The V gene is TRBV15, the J gene TRBJ2-2; 7 positions agree with TRBD1. Trimming took 4 bases from V and 0 from J; bases not matched to a gene: 5. CDR3 length: 16 residues. The germline V gene encodes CDR1 LNHNV and CDR2 YYDKDF (reference sequence). In nucleotides, the CDR3 is TGTGCCACCAGCACTACAGGGGCTTCGAACACCGGGGAGCTGTTTTTT. Protein sequence: CATSTTGASNTGELFF. Complete variable domain (other parts from reference TRBV15 and TRBJ2-2): DAMVIQNPRYQVTQFGKPVTLSCSQTLNHNVMYWYQQKSSQAPKLLFHYYDKDFNNEADTPDNFQSRRPNTSFCFLDIRSPGLGDTAMYLCATSTTGASNTGELFFGEGSRLTVL.

This sequence joins TRBV27 and TRBJ2-4; 10 bases map to TRBD1. This CDR3 spans 15 amino acids. The V gene end was trimmed by 4 bases and the J gene end by 6 bases; junction bases not matched to a gene: 6. Germline lookup yields CDR1 MNHEY and CDR2 SMNVEV (reference sequence). The DNA for the CDR3 is TGTGCCAGCAGTTCGTCAGGACAGGGGGGAAACATTCAGTACTTC. Protein product: CASSSSGQGGNIQYF.

This chain connects TRBV4-3 to TRBJ2-3; no reliable D call. The CDR3 loop spans 18 amino acids. Germline values: CDR1 LGHNA, CDR2 YSLEER. Trimming took off 1 base at V and 0 bases at J, with 17 bases between the two ends. The CDR3 region has the DNA TGCGCCAGCAGCCAAGGATCGCAGGCCCTGTTTAGCACAGATACGCAGTATTTT. Protein: CASSQGSQALFSTDTQYF.

The chain carries TRBV15 and TRBJ2-7; 9 bases line up with TRBD1. Germline V gene lookup returns CDR1 LNHNV and CDR2 YYDKDF (reference sequence). J lost 2 bases, V lost 4 bases, and 6 bases had no gene match. The CDR3 length is 15 residues. CDR3 nucleotide sequence: TGTGCCACCAGCACCGGACAGGGGTCGGCCTACGAGCAGTACTTC. The encoded protein is CATSTGQGSAYEQYF.

The chain joins TRBV25-1 to TRBJ1-1, with D possibly being TRBD1 (5 bases). V was clipped by 5 bases and J by 0 bases, with 10 bases between them. The CDR3 is 14 residues long. Germline CDR1 is MGHDK and CDR2 is SYGVNS. CDR3 nucleotides: TGTGCCAGCAGTCCCAGGGCTTTGAACACTGAAGCTTTCTTT. Translating it yields CASSPRALNTEAFF. The variable domain in full, with the rest retrieved from reference TRBV25-1 and TRBJ1-1, is EADIYQTPRYLVIGTGKKITLECSQTMGHDKMYWYQQDPGMELHLIHYSYGVNSTEKGDLSSESTVSRIRTEHFPLTLESARPSHTSQYLCASSPRALNTEAFFGQGTRLTVV.

The V and J genes are TRBV9 and TRBJ2-7, with 7 nucleotides matching TRBD2. The trim removed 0 bases at V and 4 bases at J, leaving 4 bases unmatched. The CDR3 is made up of 14 amino acids. Germline CDR1 and CDR2: SGDLS and YYNGEE. The CDR3 DNA reads as TGTGCCAGCAGCGTAGGGACTAGAGTTTACGAGCAGTACTTC. Translated: CASSVGTRVYEQYF. The whole variable domain, filled in from reference TRBV9 and TRBJ2-7, reads DSGVTQTPKHLITATGQRVTLRCSPRSGDLSVYWYQQSLDQGLQFLIQYYNGEERAKGNILERFSAQQFPDLHSELNLSSLELGDSALYFCASSVGTRVYEQYFGPGTRLTVT.